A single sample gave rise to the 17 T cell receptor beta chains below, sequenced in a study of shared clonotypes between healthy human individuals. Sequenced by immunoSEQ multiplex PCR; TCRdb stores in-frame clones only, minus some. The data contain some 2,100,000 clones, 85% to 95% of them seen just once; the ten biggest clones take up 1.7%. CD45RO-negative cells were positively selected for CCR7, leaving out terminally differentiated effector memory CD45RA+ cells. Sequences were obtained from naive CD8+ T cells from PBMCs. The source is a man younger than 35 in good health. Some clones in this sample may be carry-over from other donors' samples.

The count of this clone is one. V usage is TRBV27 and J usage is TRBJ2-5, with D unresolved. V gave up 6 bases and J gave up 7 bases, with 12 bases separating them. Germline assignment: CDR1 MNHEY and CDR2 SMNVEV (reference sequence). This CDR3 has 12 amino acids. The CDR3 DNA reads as TGTGCCAGCAGCTCCTTCGTAGGGACCCAGTACTTC. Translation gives CASSSFVGTQYF.

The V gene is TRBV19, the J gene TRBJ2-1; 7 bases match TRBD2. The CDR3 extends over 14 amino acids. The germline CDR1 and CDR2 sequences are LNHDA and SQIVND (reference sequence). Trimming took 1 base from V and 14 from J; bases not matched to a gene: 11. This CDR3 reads CASSIGLAPPGEFF. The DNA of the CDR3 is TGTGCCAGTAGTATAGGACTAGCCCCTCCCGGGGAGTTCTTC. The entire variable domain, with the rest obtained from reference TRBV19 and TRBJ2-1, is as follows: DGGITQSPKYLFRKEGQNVTLSCEQNLNHDAMYWYRQDPGQGLRLIYYSQIVNDFQKGDIAEGYSVSREKKESFPLTVTSAQKNPTAFYLCASSIGLAPPGEFFGPGTRLTVL.

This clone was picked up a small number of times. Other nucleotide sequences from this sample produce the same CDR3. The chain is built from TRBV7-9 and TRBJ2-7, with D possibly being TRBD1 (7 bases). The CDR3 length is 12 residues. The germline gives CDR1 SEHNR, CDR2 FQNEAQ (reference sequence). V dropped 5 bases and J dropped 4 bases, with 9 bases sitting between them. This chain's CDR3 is CASSPGGYEQYF. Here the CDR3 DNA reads TGTGCCAGCAGCCCAGGGGGGTACGAGCAGTACTTC.

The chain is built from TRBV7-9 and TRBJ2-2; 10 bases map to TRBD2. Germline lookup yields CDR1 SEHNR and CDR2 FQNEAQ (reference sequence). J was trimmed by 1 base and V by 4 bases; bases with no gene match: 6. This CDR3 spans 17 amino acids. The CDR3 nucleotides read TGTGCCAGCAGCTACAAGGGACTAGCGCAGAACACCGGGGAGCTGTTTTTT. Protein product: CASSYKGLAQNTGELFF.

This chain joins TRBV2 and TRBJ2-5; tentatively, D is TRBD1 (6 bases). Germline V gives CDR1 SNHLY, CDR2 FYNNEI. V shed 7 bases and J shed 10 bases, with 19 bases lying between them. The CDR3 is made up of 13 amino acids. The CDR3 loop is CASTTYRETSQYF. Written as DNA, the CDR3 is TGTGCCAGCACTACCTACAGGGAAACTAGCCAGTACTTC.

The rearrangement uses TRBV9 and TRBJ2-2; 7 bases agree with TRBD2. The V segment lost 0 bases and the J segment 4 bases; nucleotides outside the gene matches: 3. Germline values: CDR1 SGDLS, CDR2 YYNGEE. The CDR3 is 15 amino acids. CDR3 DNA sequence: TGTGCCAGCAGCGTAGACCGACTAGCCACCGGGGAGCTGTTTTTT. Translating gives CASSVDRLATGELFF.

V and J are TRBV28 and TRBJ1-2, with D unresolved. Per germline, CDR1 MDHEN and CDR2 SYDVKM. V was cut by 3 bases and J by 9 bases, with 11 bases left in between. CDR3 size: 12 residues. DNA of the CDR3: TGTGCCAGCAGTTTCTCTCTACTCAGCTACACCTTC. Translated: CASSFSLLSYTF.

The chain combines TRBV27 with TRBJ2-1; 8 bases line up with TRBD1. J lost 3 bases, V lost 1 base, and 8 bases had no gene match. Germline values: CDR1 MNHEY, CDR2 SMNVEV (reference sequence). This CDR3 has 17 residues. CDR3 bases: TGTGCCAGCAGTTTATTATCTACAGGGGGAGGCTACAATGAGCAGTTCTTC. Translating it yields CASSLLSTGGGYNEQFF.

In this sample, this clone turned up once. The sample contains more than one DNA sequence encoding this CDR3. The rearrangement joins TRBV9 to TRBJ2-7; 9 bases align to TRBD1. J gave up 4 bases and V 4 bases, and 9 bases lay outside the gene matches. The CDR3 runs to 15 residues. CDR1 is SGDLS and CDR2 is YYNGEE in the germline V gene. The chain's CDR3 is CASSPRGTGSYEQYF. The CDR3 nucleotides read TGTGCCAGCAGCCCCCGGGGGACAGGGAGTTACGAGCAGTACTTC.

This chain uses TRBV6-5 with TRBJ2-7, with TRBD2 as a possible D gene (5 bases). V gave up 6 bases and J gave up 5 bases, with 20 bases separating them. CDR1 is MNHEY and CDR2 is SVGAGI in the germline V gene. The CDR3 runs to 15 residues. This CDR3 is CASRPGRVSFNEQYF. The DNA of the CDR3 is TGTGCCAGCAGACCTGGGCGGGTATCGTTCAACGAGCAGTACTTC.

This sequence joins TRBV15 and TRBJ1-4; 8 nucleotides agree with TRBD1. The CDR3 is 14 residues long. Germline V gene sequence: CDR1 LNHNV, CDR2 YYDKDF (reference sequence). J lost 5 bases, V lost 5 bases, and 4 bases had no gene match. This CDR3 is CATSQRTGNEKLFF. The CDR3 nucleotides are TGTGCCACCAGCCAGAGGACAGGGAATGAAAAACTGTTTTTT.

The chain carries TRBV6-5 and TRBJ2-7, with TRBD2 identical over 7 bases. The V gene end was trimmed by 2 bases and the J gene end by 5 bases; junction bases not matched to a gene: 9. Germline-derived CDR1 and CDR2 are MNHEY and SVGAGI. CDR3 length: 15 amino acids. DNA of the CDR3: TGTGCCAGCAGTTACGGGAGGGTAGGGAGAAACGAGCAGTACTTC. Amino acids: CASSYGRVGRNEQYF.

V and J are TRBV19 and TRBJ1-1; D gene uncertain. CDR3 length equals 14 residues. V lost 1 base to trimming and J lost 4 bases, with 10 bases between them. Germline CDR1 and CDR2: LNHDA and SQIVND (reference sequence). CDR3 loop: CASSIGLAGTEAFF. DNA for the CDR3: TGTGCCAGTAGTATAGGGTTAGCGGGCACTGAAGCTTTCTTT. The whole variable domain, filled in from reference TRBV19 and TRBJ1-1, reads DGGITQSPKYLFRKEGQNVTLSCEQNLNHDAMYWYRQDPGQGLRLIYYSQIVNDFQKGDIAEGYSVSREKKESFPLTVTSAQKNPTAFYLCASSIGLAGTEAFFGQGTRLTVV.

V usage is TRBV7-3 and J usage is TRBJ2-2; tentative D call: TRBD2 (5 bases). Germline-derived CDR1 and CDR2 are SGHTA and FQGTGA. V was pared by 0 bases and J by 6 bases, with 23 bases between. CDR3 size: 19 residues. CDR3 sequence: CASSLTVTLSGGLPGELFF. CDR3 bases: TGTGCCAGCAGCTTAACGGTCACCCTGAGTGGCGGGCTACCCGGGGAGCTGTTTTTT. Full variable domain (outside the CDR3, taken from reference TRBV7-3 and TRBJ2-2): GAGVSQTPSNKVTEKGKYVELRCDPISGHTALYWYRQSLGQGPEFLIYFQGTGAADDSGLPNDRFFAVRPEGSVSTLKIQRTERGDSAVYLCASSLTVTLSGGLPGELFFGEGSRLTVL.

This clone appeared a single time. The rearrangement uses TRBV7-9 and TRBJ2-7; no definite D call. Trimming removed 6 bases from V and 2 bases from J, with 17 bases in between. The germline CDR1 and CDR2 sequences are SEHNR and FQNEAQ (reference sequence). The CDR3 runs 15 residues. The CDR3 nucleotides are TGTGCCAGCAGAAAAGTGGGTGACGGCCCCTACGAGCAGTACTTC. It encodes CASRKVGDGPYEQYF.

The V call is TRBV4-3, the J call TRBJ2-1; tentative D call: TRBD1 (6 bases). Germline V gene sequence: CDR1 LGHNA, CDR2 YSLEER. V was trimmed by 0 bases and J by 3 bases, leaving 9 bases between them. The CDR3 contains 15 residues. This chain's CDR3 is CASSQEETGYNEQFF. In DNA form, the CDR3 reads TGCGCCAGCAGCCAAGAGGAGACAGGCTACAATGAGCAGTTCTTC.

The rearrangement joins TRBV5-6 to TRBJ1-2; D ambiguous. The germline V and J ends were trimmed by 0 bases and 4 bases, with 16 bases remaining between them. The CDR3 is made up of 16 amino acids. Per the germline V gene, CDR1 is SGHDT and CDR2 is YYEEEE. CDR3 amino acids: CASSLEAVPLGYGYTF. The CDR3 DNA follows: TGTGCCAGCAGCTTGGAAGCCGTACCCTTGGGCTATGGCTACACCTTC.